This T cell receptor (beta chain) emerged from a study of T cells expressing NK-cell markers. Study-wide findings and caveats: The study found these clonotypes also leading the CD3+CD56-NKG2C+ fraction in four donors. Dominant NKG2C+ clonotypes made up roughly 1.0-8% of CD8+ T cells in roughly 6 donors.

Worth noting for this clonotype: Its specificity is unknown.

In generating TCR beta cDNA, 5'RACE template switching with UMIs was used. TCRdb reprocessed the 5' RACE reads; each CDR3 protein has one entry and no DNA is given. This table holds about 260,000 distinct CDR3 sequences. The CDR3 is 15 residues long. Germline CDR1 and CDR2: KGHSH and LQKENI. The chain employs TRBV18 and TRBJ2-5. The sequenced sample consisted of blood T cells: a sorted CD56 or NKG2C T cell subset, CD4+ or CD8+ T cells, or bulk PBMC T cells (not recorded which). This TCR derives from a man younger than 35 in good health. The chain's CDR3 is CASSSRIGEGETQYF. Combining the CDR3 with reference TRBV18 and TRBJ2-5 gives the whole variable domain NAGVMQNPRHLVRRRGQEARLRCSPMKGHSHVYWYRQLPEEGLKFMVYLQKENIIDESGMPKERFSAEFPKEGPSILRIQQVVRGDSAAYFCASSSRIGEGETQYFGPGTRLLVL.